This T cell receptor (beta chain) stems from a study of shared clonotypes between healthy human individuals. Germline lookup yields CDR1 SQVTM and CDR2 ANQGSEA. The CDR3 has 12 residues. V was shortened by 4 bases and J by 2 bases, with 8 bases between the two germline ends. As concerns this clone: Within the sample, other DNA sequences also encode this same CDR3.

The data were produced by immunoSEQ multiplex PCR, yet TCRdb's version contains in-frame clones alone and is incomplete. Here the sample spans about 2 million clones, over 85% being singletons. The genes are TRBV29-1 and TRBJ1-1; a weak D match, TRBD1 (5 bases). The sequenced material came from naive CD4+ T cells sorted from blood. This sample's subset: CD45RA+ positively selected. The TCR comes from a man younger than 35 in good health. In DNA, the CDR3 is TGCAGCGTTGGGGGCAGTAACACTGAAGCTTTCTTT. Translated, it gives CSVGGSNTEAFF.